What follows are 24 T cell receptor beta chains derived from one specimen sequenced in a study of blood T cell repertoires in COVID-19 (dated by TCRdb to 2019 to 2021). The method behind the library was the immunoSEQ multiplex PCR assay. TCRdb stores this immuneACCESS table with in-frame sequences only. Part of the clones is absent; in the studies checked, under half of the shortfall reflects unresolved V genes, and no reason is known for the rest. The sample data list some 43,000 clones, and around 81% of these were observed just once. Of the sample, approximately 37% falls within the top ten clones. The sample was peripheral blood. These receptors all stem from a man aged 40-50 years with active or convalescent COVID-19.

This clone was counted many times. The CDR3 loop reads CAITHRDSTDTQYF. For the CDR3, the DNA is TGTGCCATCACTCACAGGGATAGCACAGATACGCAGTATTTT. The V and J genes are TRBV10-3 and TRBJ2-3, with D possibly matching TRBD1 (6 bases). CDR3 length equals 14 residues. CDR1 ENHRY and CDR2 SYGVKD come from the germline V gene. Trimming shortened V by 7 bases and J by 0 bases, and 11 bases separated the two germline ends.

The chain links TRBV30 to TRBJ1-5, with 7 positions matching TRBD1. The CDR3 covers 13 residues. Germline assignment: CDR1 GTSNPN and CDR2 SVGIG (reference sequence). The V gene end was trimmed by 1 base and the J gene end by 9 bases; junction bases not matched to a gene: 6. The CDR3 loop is CAWSEGQGGPQHF. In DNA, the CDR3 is TGTGCCTGGAGTGAGGGCCAGGGGGGGCCCCAGCATTTT.

CDR3: CATSSYGLEETQYF. The CDR3 coding sequence is TGTGCCACCAGCAGTTACGGACTAGAGGAGACCCAGTACTTC. The chain uses TRBV15 and TRBJ2-5; 7 nucleotides agree with TRBD2. Germline CDR1 and CDR2: LNHNV and YYDKDF (reference sequence). The CDR3 length is 14 residues. V gave up 3 bases and J gave up 5 bases; unmatched junction bases: 6.

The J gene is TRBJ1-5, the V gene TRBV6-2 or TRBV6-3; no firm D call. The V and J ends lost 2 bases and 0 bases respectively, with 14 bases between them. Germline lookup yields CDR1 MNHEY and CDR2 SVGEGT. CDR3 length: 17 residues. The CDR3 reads CASSYGLFSHSNQPQHF. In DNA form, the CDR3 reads TGTGCCAGCAGTTACGGACTATTCAGCCATAGCAATCAGCCCCAGCATTTT.

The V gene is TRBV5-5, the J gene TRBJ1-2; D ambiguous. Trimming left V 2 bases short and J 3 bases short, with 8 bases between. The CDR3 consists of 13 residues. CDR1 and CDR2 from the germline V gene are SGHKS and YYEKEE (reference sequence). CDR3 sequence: CASSLEGDYGYTF. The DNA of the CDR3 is TGTGCCAGCAGCTTAGAGGGTGACTATGGCTACACCTTC.

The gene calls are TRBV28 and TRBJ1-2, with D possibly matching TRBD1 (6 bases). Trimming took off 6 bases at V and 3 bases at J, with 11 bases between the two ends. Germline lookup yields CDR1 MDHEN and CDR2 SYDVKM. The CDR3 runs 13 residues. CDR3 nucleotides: TGTGCCAGCAGGTGGGACACCGACTATGGCTACACCTTC. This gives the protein CASRWDTDYGYTF.

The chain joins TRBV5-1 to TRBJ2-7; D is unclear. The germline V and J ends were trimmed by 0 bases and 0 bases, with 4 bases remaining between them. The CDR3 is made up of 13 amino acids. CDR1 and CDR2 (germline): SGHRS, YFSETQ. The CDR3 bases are TGCGCCAGCAGCTTGGACAACTCCTACGAGCAGTACTTC. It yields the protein CASSLDNSYEQYF.

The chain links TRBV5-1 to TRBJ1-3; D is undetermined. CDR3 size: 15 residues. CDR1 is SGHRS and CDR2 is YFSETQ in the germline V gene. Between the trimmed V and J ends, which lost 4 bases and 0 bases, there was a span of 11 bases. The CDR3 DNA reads TGCGCCAGCAGCGGTGGTGGCCTCTCTGGAAACACCATATATTTT. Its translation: CASSGGGLSGNTIYF.

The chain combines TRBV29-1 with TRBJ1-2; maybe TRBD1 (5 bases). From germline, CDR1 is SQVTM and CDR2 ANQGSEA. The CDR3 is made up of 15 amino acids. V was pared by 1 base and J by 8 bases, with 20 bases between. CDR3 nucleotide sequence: TGCAGCGTTGAAGTATTTCGGGACTCCACCGAGGGCTACACCTTC. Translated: CSVEVFRDSTEGYTF.

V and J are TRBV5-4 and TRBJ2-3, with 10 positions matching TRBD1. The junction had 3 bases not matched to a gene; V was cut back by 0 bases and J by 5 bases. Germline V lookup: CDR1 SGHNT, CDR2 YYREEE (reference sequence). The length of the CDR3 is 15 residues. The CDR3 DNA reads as TGTGCCAGCAGCTTGGGGGACAGGGGTGGAGATACGCAGTATTTT. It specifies CASSLGDRGGDTQYF.

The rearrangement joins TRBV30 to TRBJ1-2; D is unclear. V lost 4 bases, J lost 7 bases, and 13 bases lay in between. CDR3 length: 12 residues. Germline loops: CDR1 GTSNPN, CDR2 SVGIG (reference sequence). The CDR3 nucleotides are TGTGCCTGGACTCTGCCCGGGTTTGGCTACACCTTC. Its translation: CAWTLPGFGYTF.

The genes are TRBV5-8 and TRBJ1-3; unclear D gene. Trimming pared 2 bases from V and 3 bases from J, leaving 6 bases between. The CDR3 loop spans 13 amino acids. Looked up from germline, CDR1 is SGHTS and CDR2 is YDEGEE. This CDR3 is CASSLRGGNTIYF. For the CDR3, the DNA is TGTGCCAGCAGCTTACGGGGTGGAAACACCATATATTTT.

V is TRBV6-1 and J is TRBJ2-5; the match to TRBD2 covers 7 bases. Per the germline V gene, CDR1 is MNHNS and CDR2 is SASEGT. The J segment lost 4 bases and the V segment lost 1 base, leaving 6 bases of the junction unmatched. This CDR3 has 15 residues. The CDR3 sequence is CASSEGQRGVETQYF. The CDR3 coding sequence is TGTGCCAGCAGTGAAGGTCAGCGGGGAGTAGAGACCCAGTACTTC.

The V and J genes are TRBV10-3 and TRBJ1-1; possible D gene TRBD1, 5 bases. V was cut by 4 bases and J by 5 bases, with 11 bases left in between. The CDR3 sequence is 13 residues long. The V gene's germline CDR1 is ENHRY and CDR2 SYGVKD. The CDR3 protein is CAISGVKGTEAFF. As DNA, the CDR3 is TGTGCCATCAGTGGGGTTAAGGGGACTGAAGCTTTCTTT.

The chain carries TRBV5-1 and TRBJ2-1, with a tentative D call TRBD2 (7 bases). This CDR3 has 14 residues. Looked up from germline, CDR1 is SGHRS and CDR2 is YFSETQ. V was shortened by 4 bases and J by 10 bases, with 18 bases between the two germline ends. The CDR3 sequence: CASSRGGDRNEQFF. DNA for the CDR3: TGCGCCAGCAGCAGGGGGGGTGACAGGAACGAGCAGTTCTTC.

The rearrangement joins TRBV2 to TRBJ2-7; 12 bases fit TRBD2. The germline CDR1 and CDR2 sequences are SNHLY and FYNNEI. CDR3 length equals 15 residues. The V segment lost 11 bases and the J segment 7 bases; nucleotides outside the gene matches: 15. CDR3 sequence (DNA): TGTGCCCGGAAGGCTAGCGGGAGGGCGGAATATGAGCAGTACTTC. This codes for CARKASGRAEYEQYF.

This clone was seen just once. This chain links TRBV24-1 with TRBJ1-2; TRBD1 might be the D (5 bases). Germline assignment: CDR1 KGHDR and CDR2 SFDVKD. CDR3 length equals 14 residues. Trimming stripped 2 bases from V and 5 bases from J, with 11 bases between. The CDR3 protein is CATSDYDRKYGYTF. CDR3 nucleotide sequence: TGTGCCACCAGTGATTATGACAGAAAATATGGCTACACCTTC.

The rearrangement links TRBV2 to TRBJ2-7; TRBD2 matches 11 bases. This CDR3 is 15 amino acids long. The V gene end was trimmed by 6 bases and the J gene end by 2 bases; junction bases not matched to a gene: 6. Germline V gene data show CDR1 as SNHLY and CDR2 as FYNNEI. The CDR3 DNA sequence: TGTGCCAGCAGGGGTGGACTAGCGGGCGCCTACGAGCAGTACTTC. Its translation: CASRGGLAGAYEQYF.

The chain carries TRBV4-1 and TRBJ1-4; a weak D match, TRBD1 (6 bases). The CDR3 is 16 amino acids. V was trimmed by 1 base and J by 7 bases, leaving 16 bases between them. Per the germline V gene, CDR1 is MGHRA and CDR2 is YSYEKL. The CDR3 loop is CASSQGGRGEGEKLFF. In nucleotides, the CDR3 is TGCGCCAGCAGCCAAGGGGGTAGGGGGGAGGGTGAAAAACTGTTTTTT.

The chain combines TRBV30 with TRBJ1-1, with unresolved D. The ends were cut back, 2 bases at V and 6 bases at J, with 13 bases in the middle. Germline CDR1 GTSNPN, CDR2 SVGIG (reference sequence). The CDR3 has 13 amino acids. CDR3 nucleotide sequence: TGTGCCTGGAGTATCGGGTTCAAGGCTGAAGCTTTCTTT. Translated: CAWSIGFKAEAFF.

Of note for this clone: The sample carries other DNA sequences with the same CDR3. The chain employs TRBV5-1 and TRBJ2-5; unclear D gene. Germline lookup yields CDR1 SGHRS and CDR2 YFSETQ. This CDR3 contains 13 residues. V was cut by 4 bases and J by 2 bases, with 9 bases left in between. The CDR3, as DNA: TGCGCCAGCAGCCTTGACACTCAAGAGACCCAGTACTTC. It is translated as CASSLDTQETQYF.

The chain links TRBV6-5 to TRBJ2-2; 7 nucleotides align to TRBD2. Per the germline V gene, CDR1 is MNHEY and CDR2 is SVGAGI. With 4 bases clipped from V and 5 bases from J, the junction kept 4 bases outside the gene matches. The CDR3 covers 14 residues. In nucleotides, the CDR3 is TGTGCCAGCAGTTCCCTCGGGGGGACCGGGGAGCTGTTTTTT. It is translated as CASSSLGGTGELFF.

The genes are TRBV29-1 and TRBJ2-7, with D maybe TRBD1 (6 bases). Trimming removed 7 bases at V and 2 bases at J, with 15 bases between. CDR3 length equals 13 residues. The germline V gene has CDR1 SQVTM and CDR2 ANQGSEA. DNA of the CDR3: TGCAGCGCCTCGGACAGTTTCGCCTACGAGCAGTACTTC. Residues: CSASDSFAYEQYF.

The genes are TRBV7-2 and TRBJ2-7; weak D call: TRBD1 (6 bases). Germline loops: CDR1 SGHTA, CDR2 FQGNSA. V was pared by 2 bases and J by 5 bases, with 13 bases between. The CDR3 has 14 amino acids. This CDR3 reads CASSLSRNRDEQYF. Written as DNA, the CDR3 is TGTGCCAGCAGCTTATCCAGGAACAGGGACGAGCAGTACTTC.